Sequencing of this TCR beta chain was carried out in a study of blood T cell repertoires in COVID-19. Study as a whole: From T cells, B-cell-depleted T cells, or PBMCs came the material, which was cDNA or gDNA.

Losses at the gene ends were 1 base for V and 1 base for J; bases not matched to a gene: 9. This CDR3 comprises 19 residues. Germline V lookup: CDR1 SGHNT, CDR2 YENEEA. Original methodology: Estimated nucleated cell counts came from reference gene primer amplification. Assay: immunoSEQ multiplex PCR; the TCRdb copy retains only in-frame clones and omits some. V and J calls and clone size come straight from that table; D and trimming were deduced from the DNA. The sample lists fewer than 150,000 clones, around 87% occurring once. The rearrangement links TRBV11-3 to TRBJ2-4; 11 bases fit TRBD2. The clonotype was recovered from a woman aged 45 to 65 who had recovered from COVID-19. What was sequenced was peripheral blood. The CDR3 DNA is TGTGCCAGCAGCTTAGGACTAGCGGGACCACGGGGGGCCAAAAACATTCAGTACTTC. This translates into CASSLGLAGPRGAKNIQYF.